This entry lists 15 T cell receptor beta chains sequenced from one sample in a study of identical twins. Using its own MiXCR run on the 5' RACE reads, TCRdb lists one record per CDR3 protein. The table lists 350,000 to 400,000 distinct CDR3 sequences, 9% to 10% of them singletons. Sequencing used naive T cells sorted from blood. Receptors originate from a woman between 50 and 59 years old in good health.

This clonotype has a count of ten or more. The chain links TRBV7-8 to TRBJ1-5; 7 bases are a match to TRBD1. This CDR3 region has 15 residues. V trimming: 4 bases; J trimming: 0 bases; junction bases outside the gene matches: 3. Germline lookup yields CDR1 SGHVS and CDR2 FQNEAQ. The CDR3 spells CASSSGDSSNQPQHF. CDR3 DNA sequence: TGTGCCAGCAGCTCAGGGGACAGTAGCAATCAGCCCCAGCATTTT.

This clonotype was found many times. The chain uses TRBV11-2 and TRBJ2-1; TRBD2 agrees at 9 bases. The CDR3 is made up of 15 amino acids. Germline V gene lookup returns CDR1 SGHAT and CDR2 FQNNGV. The trim removed 3 bases at V and 7 bases at J, leaving 7 bases unmatched. The CDR3 here is CASSLGAGGGNEQFF. The CDR3, as DNA: TGTGCCAGCAGCTTGGGCGCGGGGGGGGGAAATGAGCAGTTCTTC.

The rearrangement uses TRBV19 and TRBJ2-1, with D perhaps TRBD1 (6 bases). The V gene's germline CDR1 is LNHDA and CDR2 SQIVND (reference sequence). This CDR3 has 14 residues. Trimming took off 3 bases at V and 4 bases at J, with 10 bases between the two ends. In DNA, the CDR3 is TGTGCCAGTAGTATCCAGGGGTGGTACAATGAGCAGTTCTTC. This translates into CASSIQGWYNEQFF.

This clonotype has at least ten counts. The chain has TRBV5-1 and TRBJ2-5; D ambiguous. Germline CDR1 SGHRS, CDR2 YFSETQ. The CDR3 totals 13 residues. The V gene lost 2 bases and the J gene lost 2 bases, with 7 bases spanning the gap. CDR3 nucleotide sequence: TGCGCCAGCAGCTTAGAGCCGCAAGAGACCCAGTACTTC. Amino acid sequence: CASSLEPQETQYF.

This clonotype was counted many times. This rearrangement joins TRBV7-9 to TRBJ2-7, with D maybe TRBD2 (6 bases). V shed 6 bases and J shed 6 bases, with 18 bases lying between them. From germline, CDR1 is SEHNR and CDR2 FQNEAQ (reference sequence). This CDR3 comprises 14 residues. The CDR3 loop reads CASSFSSSVSEQYF. CDR3 bases: TGTGCCAGCAGTTTCTCATCTAGCGTCAGCGAGCAGTACTTC.

This clonotype was seen ten or more times. The J gene is TRBJ2-7, the V gene TRBV29-1, with a possible D match to TRBD1 (5 bases). The germline V gene has CDR1 SQVTM and CDR2 ANQGSEA. V shed 2 bases and J shed 4 bases, with 12 bases lying between them. The CDR3 is 13 residues long. CDR3 protein: CSVEKGSGYEQYF. CDR3 bases: TGCAGCGTTGAAAAGGGATCAGGGTACGAGCAGTACTTC.

At least ten counts were recorded for this clonotype. V gene TRBV21-1 combines with J gene TRBJ2-3; TRBD2 is the table's D call, not checked against the DNA. TRBV21-1 is a listed pseudogene. The CDR3 loop spans 16 amino acids. The CDR3 spells CASSSTSGTDTDTQYF. DNA of the CDR3: TGTGCCAGCAGCAGTACTAGCGGGACAGACACAGATACGCAGTATTTT.

This sequence joins TRBV20-1 and TRBJ2-1; tentatively, D is TRBD2 (5 bases). The CDR3 contains 13 residues. Germline V gene sequence: CDR1 DFQATT, CDR2 SNEGSKA (reference sequence). Trimming cost V 0 bases and J 2 bases, with 5 bases left between them. This CDR3 reads CSARDGAYNEQFF. CDR3 bases: TGCAGTGCTAGAGACGGGGCCTACAATGAGCAGTTCTTC.

This chain links TRBV7-9 with TRBJ2-1; no clear D gene. Trimming left V 5 bases short and J 0 bases short, with 14 bases between. Germline lookup yields CDR1 SEHNR and CDR2 FQNEAQ (reference sequence). The length of the CDR3 is 16 residues. DNA of the CDR3: TGTGCCAGCAGCCTCTCGACTGCGAGCTCCTACAATGAGCAGTTCTTC. It encodes CASSLSTASSYNEQFF.

This clonotype was seen a few times. The rearrangement uses TRBV15 and TRBJ2-3, with D possibly TRBD2 on 6 matching bases. Germline-derived CDR1 and CDR2 are LNHNV and YYDKDF (reference sequence). The CDR3 is 17 amino acids. Between the trimmed V and J ends, which lost 2 bases and 0 bases, there was a span of 15 bases. CDR3 loop: CATSRSPLAASTDTQYF. In DNA form, the CDR3 reads TGTGCCACCAGCAGAAGTCCTTTAGCGGCTAGCACAGATACGCAGTATTTT.

The chain uses TRBV11-2 and TRBJ2-1; TRBD2 agrees at 8 bases. The germline V gene encodes CDR1 SGHAT and CDR2 FQNNGV. Germline trimming cut 5 bases from V and 8 bases from J; bases unmatched to any gene: 11. This CDR3 region has 15 residues. The CDR3 DNA reads as TGTGCCAGCAGCCCTGGATTAGCGGGGTTCCATGAGCAGTTCTTC. Amino acid sequence: CASSPGLAGFHEQFF.

The sample holds a few counts of this clonotype. This sequence joins TRBV20-1 and TRBJ2-1; D gene unclear. The ends were cut back, 1 base at V and 0 bases at J, with 16 bases in the middle. This CDR3 is built from 17 residues. The germline V gene has CDR1 DFQATT and CDR2 SNEGSKA (reference sequence). The CDR3 sequence: CSARAQVPTYSYNEQFF. The CDR3 DNA is TGCAGTGCTAGAGCTCAGGTGCCAACTTACTCCTACAATGAGCAGTTCTTC.

The chain uses TRBV6-6 and TRBJ2-1, with a tentative D call TRBD2 (6 bases). The CDR3 is made up of 16 amino acids. V shed 5 bases and J shed 0 bases, with 14 bases lying between them. CDR1 MNHNY and CDR2 SVGAGI come from the germline V gene (reference sequence). CDR3 nucleotides: TGTGCCAGCAGTGGCTCAGCGGGTCGCTCCTACAATGAGCAGTTCTTC. This translates into CASSGSAGRSYNEQFF.

This CDR3 reads CSAPGRWTEAFF. In nucleotides, the CDR3 is TGCAGTGCTCCAGGGCGATGGACTGAAGCTTTCTTT. The rearrangement uses TRBV20-1 and TRBJ1-1, with D possibly being TRBD1 (5 bases). Germline V gene sequence: CDR1 DFQATT, CDR2 SNEGSKA (reference sequence). This CDR3 spans 12 amino acids. Trimming took 5 bases from V and 5 from J, leaving 12 bases between them.

This clonotype was seen only a few times. The V call is TRBV20-1, the J call TRBJ2-1; D is unclear. This CDR3 has 12 amino acids. Germline CDR1 is DFQATT and CDR2 is SNEGSKA (reference sequence). The V and J ends lost 3 bases and 3 bases respectively, with 6 bases between them. The CDR3: CSARQVYNEQFF. CDR3 nucleotide sequence: TGCAGTGCTAGGCAGGTCTACAATGAGCAGTTCTTC.